Below, 10 T cell receptor beta chains from the same sample are listed, as sequenced in a study of control samples from healthy donors and cancer patients. The data were produced by immunoSEQ multiplex PCR, yet TCRdb's version contains in-frame clones alone and is incomplete. The sample consists of tens of thousands of clones, 90% to 95% of them appearing once. Sequenced input: blood. These receptors all stem from a woman in her thirties in good health.

This sequence joins TRBV6-5 and TRBJ2-7; D might be TRBD1 (6 bases). CDR1 and CDR2 from the germline V gene are MNHEY and SVGAGI. CDR3 size: 13 residues. The V gene lost 8 bases and the J gene lost 1 base, with 12 bases spanning the gap. CDR3 sequence reads: CASVFRGSYEQYF. The CDR3 DNA follows: TGTGCCAGCGTTTTCAGGGGATCCTACGAGCAGTACTTC.

The chain is built from TRBV9 and TRBJ1-3, with D tentatively TRBD1 (6 bases). The CDR3 spans 14 residues. Germline V gene data show CDR1 as SGDLS and CDR2 as YYNGEE. Trimming pared 0 bases from V and 8 bases from J, leaving 12 bases between. CDR3 loop: CASSVGTRGDTIYF. For the CDR3, the DNA is TGTGCCAGCAGCGTAGGCACCAGGGGAGACACCATATATTTT.

V gene TRBV5-6 combines with J gene TRBJ1-1; D not certain. Trimming removed 1 base at V and 3 bases at J, with 10 bases between. The CDR3 has 14 residues. The germline gives CDR1 SGHDT, CDR2 YYEEEE. CDR3 in amino acids: CASSLYFRYTEAFF. The CDR3 coding sequence is TGTGCCAGCAGCTTGTATTTCCGGTACACTGAAGCTTTCTTT.

This chain joins TRBV30 and TRBJ1-1; tentatively, D is TRBD1 (5 bases). Per germline, CDR1 GTSNPN and CDR2 SVGIG (reference sequence). The CDR3 length is 16 residues. Trimming left V 1 base short and J 1 base short, with 16 bases between. Written as DNA, the CDR3 is TGTGCCTGGAGTGCTCCCGGGGACGGTTGGAACACTGAAGCTTTCTTT. It yields the protein CAWSAPGDGWNTEAFF.

This clone has a single count. The CDR3: CASSKVEGSYNSPLHF. CDR3 nucleotide sequence: TGTGCCAGCAGCAAAGTGGAGGGTTCCTATAATTCACCCCTCCACTTT. The chain has TRBV21-1 and TRBJ1-6. TRBV21-1 is a pseudogene locus. The CDR3 runs 16 residues.

This rearrangement joins TRBV20-1 to TRBJ1-1; perhaps TRBD1 as D (6 bases). Deletions cut 3 bases from V and 3 bases from J, with 17 bases between. Germline lookup yields CDR1 DFQATT and CDR2 SNEGSKA (reference sequence). The CDR3 loop spans 15 amino acids. The CDR3 DNA reads as TGCAGTGCTAGTAGGCCCCAGGGGAGGGACACTGAAGCTTTCTTT. Amino acid sequence: CSASRPQGRDTEAFF.

This rearrangement joins TRBV6-5 to TRBJ2-7; TRBD2 matches 8 bases. This CDR3 region has 13 residues. Germline V gene sequence: CDR1 MNHEY, CDR2 SVGAGI. V was clipped by 2 bases and J by 13 bases; unmatched bases: 10. The CDR3 coding sequence is TGTGCCAGCAGTTACCGGGGGCGGGAGGCGGAATACTTC. It specifies CASSYRGREAEYF.

V gene TRBV7-3 combines with J gene TRBJ2-2; possibly TRBD1 for D (6 bases). The CDR3 length is 15 residues. Germline CDR1 reads SGHTA; CDR2 reads FQGTGA. The V end was cut by 5 bases, the J end by 5 bases, with 15 bases between. The CDR3 sequence is CASSPPGVGTGELFF. For the CDR3, the DNA is TGTGCCAGCAGCCCCCCAGGGGTCGGTACCGGGGAGCTGTTTTTT.

The rearrangement uses TRBV6-2 or TRBV6-3 and TRBJ2-2, with unresolved D. V was trimmed by 5 bases and J by 1 base, leaving 8 bases between them. The length of the CDR3 is 14 residues. The germline V gene encodes CDR1 MNHEY and CDR2 SVGEGT. The CDR3 spells CASSKVLNTGELFF. The CDR3, as DNA: TGTGCCAGCAGTAAGGTGTTGAACACCGGGGAGCTGTTTTTT.

This chain uses TRBV19 with TRBJ2-5, with TRBD2 matching 9 bases. Germline V lookup: CDR1 LNHDA, CDR2 SQIVND (reference sequence). This CDR3 contains 15 residues. With 6 bases clipped from V and 4 bases from J, the junction kept 9 bases outside the gene matches. The DNA for the CDR3 is TGTGCCAGTAGCCCTAGCGGGGAGGGCGGAGAGACCCAGTACTTC. Its translation: CASSPSGEGGETQYF.